The 28 T cell receptor beta chains below come from one sample, sequenced in a study of cytomegalovirus exposure and HLA in healthy donors listed by TCRdb under 2017. The library was produced with the immunoSEQ multiplex PCR assay. The multiplex PCR relied on a mix of 60 forward primers for TCR Vbeta segments and 13 reverse primers for TCR Jbeta segments. TCRdb provides this immuneACCESS table in a form limited to in-frame rearrangements. Some clones are lacking; in checked studies, under half of them reflect an unresolved V gene, and why the rest are absent is not known. This specimen's table enumerates about 88,000 clones. The ten top clones hold approximately 6% of the sample. Sequenced input: PBMCs. The receptors were sampled from a girl aged 10 to 17 in good health and CMV-seropositive.

The rearrangement links TRBV5-6 to TRBJ2-5; 7 bases fit TRBD1. This CDR3 comprises 13 residues. V lost 3 bases and J lost 5; bases outside the gene matches: 4. In germline, CDR1 is SGHDT, CDR2 YYEEEE. CDR3 sequence reads: CASSWGTAETQYF. In DNA form, the CDR3 reads TGTGCCAGCAGCTGGGGGACAGCCGAGACCCAGTACTTC. The variable domain in full, with the rest retrieved from reference TRBV5-6 and TRBJ2-5, is DAGVTQSPTHLIKTRGQQVTLRCSPKSGHDTVSWYQQALGQGPQFIFQYYEEEERQRGNFPDRFSGHQFPNYSSELNVNALLLGDSALYLCASSWGTAETQYFGPGTRLLVL.

The V gene is TRBV9, the J gene TRBJ2-3; TRBD2 matches 13 bases. V dropped 3 bases and J dropped 3; count of bases not matched to a gene: 4. The CDR3 contains 16 residues. Germline V lookup: CDR1 SGDLS, CDR2 YYNGEE. CDR3 residues: CASSATSGGPTDTQYF. The CDR3 DNA reads as TGTGCCAGCAGCGCGACTAGCGGGGGGCCGACAGATACGCAGTATTTT.

The V and J genes are TRBV15 and TRBJ2-1; tentatively, D is TRBD2 (6 bases). The CDR3 length is 14 residues. Trimming shortened V by 6 bases and J by 7 bases, and 16 bases separated the two germline ends. Germline-derived CDR1 and CDR2 are LNHNV and YYDKDF (reference sequence). CDR3 DNA sequence: TGTGCCACCAGGTATGGAGGGATTGGAAATGAGCAGTTCTTC. Translating it yields CATRYGGIGNEQFF. The entire variable domain, with the rest obtained from reference TRBV15 and TRBJ2-1, is as follows: DAMVIQNPRYQVTQFGKPVTLSCSQTLNHNVMYWYQQKSSQAPKLLFHYYDKDFNNEADTPDNFQSRRPNTSFCFLDIRSPGLGDTAMYLCATRYGGIGNEQFFGPGTRLTVL.

J is TRBJ2-5 and V is TRBV5-1; D is undetermined. Germline CDR1 SGHRS, CDR2 YFSETQ. The CDR3 runs 15 residues. V was trimmed by 0 bases and J by 1 base, leaving 10 bases between them. The CDR3 is CASSLGGLPQETQYF. The CDR3 nucleotides are TGCGCCAGCAGCTTGGGCGGATTACCCCAAGAGACCCAGTACTTC.

The CDR3 coding sequence is TGTGCCAGCAGTTACCGCTCCTGGGAGCAAGAGACCCAGTACTTC. The encoded protein is CASSYRSWEQETQYF. V usage is TRBV6-5 and J usage is TRBJ2-5; a possible D gene is TRBD2 (5 bases). V lost 2 bases to trimming and J lost 2 bases, with 12 bases between them. Per the germline V gene, CDR1 is MNHEY and CDR2 is SVGAGI. This CDR3 spans 15 amino acids.

V gene TRBV7-9 combines with J gene TRBJ1-1, with a possible D match to TRBD1 (6 bases). This CDR3 contains 15 residues. Germline assignment: CDR1 SEHNR and CDR2 FQNEAQ (reference sequence). With 3 bases removed from V and 4 bases from J, the gap between germline ends came to 15 bases. CDR3: CASSFARGGGTEAFF. In DNA, the CDR3 is TGTGCCAGCAGCTTCGCCAGGGGAGGGGGCACTGAAGCTTTCTTT.

The chain recombines TRBV30 with TRBJ2-1; 10 bases agree with TRBD2. Trimming cost V 0 bases and J 6 bases; bases outside gene matches: 11. The germline gives CDR1 GTSNPN, CDR2 SVGIG (reference sequence). This CDR3 contains 17 residues. CDR3 in amino acids: CAWSVPGKAGGSNEQFF. The CDR3 DNA reads TGTGCCTGGAGTGTACCTGGAAAAGCGGGGGGGAGCAATGAGCAGTTCTTC.

This chain links TRBV5-6 with TRBJ2-7, with 12 bases that match TRBD1. Trimming at V came to 3 bases and at J to 2 bases, leaving 3 bases not matched to a gene. The CDR3 sequence is 15 residues long. The germline gives CDR1 SGHDT, CDR2 YYEEEE. CDR3 nucleotides: TGTGCCAGCAGCTACCGGGACAGGGGGCCCTACGAGCAGTACTTC. Encoded protein: CASSYRDRGPYEQYF.

This chain uses TRBV29-1 with TRBJ1-2; the D is unclear. The CDR3 has 14 amino acids. V dropped 3 bases and J dropped 2 bases, with 13 bases sitting between them. Germline CDR1 is SQVTM and CDR2 is ANQGSEA. CDR3 protein: CSVDVGHSNYGYTF. As DNA, the CDR3 is TGCAGCGTTGACGTGGGCCATTCCAACTATGGCTACACCTTC.

V gene TRBV30 combines with J gene TRBJ1-6; 10 bases map to TRBD1. CDR3 length: 15 residues. V shed 5 bases, J shed 1 base, and the junction held 2 bases outside the gene matches. Germline V gene data show CDR1 as GTSNPN and CDR2 as SVGIG (reference sequence). The CDR3 bases are TGTGCCTGGGTGGACAGGGGGTCCTATAATTCACCCCTCCACTTT. Translating it yields CAWVDRGSYNSPLHF.

The chain is built from TRBV27 and TRBJ1-1, with D perhaps matching TRBD1 (6 bases). The CDR3 spans 13 residues. Germline values: CDR1 MNHEY, CDR2 SMNVEV (reference sequence). Between the trimmed V and J ends, which lost 5 bases and 4 bases, there was a span of 11 bases. In nucleotides, the CDR3 is TGTGCCAGCAGTCAGGGGTTACTCACTGAAGCTTTCTTT. Its translation: CASSQGLLTEAFF.

This rearrangement joins TRBV11-2 to TRBJ2-7, with 10 positions matching TRBD1. The V and J ends lost 5 bases and 8 bases, in that order; junction bases with no gene match: 9. The CDR3 is made up of 14 amino acids. Germline-derived CDR1 and CDR2 are SGHAT and FQNNGV. The DNA for the CDR3 is TGTGCCAGCAGCGTTTCGACAGGGGGCGCAAAGCAGTACTTC. This translates into CASSVSTGGAKQYF.

DNA of the CDR3: TGTGCCAGCAGCTTAGCGACAGGGAACAATCAGCCCCAGCATTTT. It is translated as CASSLATGNNQPQHF. This rearrangement joins TRBV7-2 to TRBJ1-5, with 7 bases identical to TRBD1. V was pared by 0 bases and J by 3 bases, with 2 bases of the junction left unmatched. This CDR3 has 15 amino acids. Per germline, CDR1 SGHTA and CDR2 FQGNSA.

The gene calls are TRBV25-1 and TRBJ2-5; the match to TRBD1 covers 10 bases. The CDR3 is 14 residues long. V trimming: 3 bases; J trimming: 5 bases; junction bases outside the gene matches: 3. The germline gives CDR1 MGHDK, CDR2 SYGVNS. The CDR3 DNA follows: TGTGCCAGCAGTGATGGGGGACAGGGGGAGACCCAGTACTTC. It encodes CASSDGGQGETQYF.

The chain couples TRBV6-5 to TRBJ1-2; 9 positions agree with TRBD1. CDR3 length: 15 residues. J was trimmed by 7 bases and V by 2 bases; bases with no gene match: 8. Germline values: CDR1 MNHEY, CDR2 SVGAGI. CDR3 nucleotides: TGTGCCAGCAGTTACAAGAACAGGGGGCAGTTTGGCTACACCTTC. Protein product: CASSYKNRGQFGYTF.

The chain couples TRBV7-2 to TRBJ2-7, with D maybe TRBD2 (6 bases). The V gene's germline CDR1 is SGHTA and CDR2 FQGNSA. The CDR3 covers 15 residues. The V end was cut by 0 bases, the J end by 6 bases, with 15 bases between. The CDR3 DNA reads as TGTGCCAGCAGCTTAGCGTTAGCGGCCGTCACCGAGCAGTACTTC. This encodes CASSLALAAVTEQYF.

Here the CDR3 DNA reads TGTGCCAGCAGCGCACAGGTGGACACTGAAGCTTTCTTT. This translates into CASSAQVDTEAFF. This chain connects TRBV6-4 to TRBJ1-1; TRBD1 might be the D (5 bases). V lost 6 bases and J 3 bases, leaving 11 bases between the germline ends. This CDR3 has 13 amino acids. Germline V gives CDR1 MRHNA, CDR2 SNTAGT.

V is TRBV4-3 and J is TRBJ2-3; D is possibly TRBD1 (5 bases). Trimming took 0 bases from V and 0 from J, leaving 7 bases between them. CDR1 and CDR2 from the germline V gene are LGHNA and YSLEER. The CDR3 loop spans 15 amino acids. As DNA, the CDR3 is TGCGCCAGCAGCCAAGAGGGGCTTAGCACAGATACGCAGTATTTT. It codes for CASSQEGLSTDTQYF.

This chain connects TRBV7-9 to TRBJ2-7; TRBD2 matches at 8 bases. Germline lookup yields CDR1 SEHNR and CDR2 FQNEAQ (reference sequence). CDR3 length: 16 amino acids. V trimming: 0 bases; J trimming: 4 bases; junction bases outside the gene matches: 8. The CDR3 DNA follows: TGTGCCAGCAGCTTAGCCTCGCTCGGGGGGGGTTACGAGCAGTACTTC. Amino acid sequence: CASSLASLGGGYEQYF.

The J gene is TRBJ1-1, the V gene TRBV5-4; TRBD1 is a possible D gene (5 bases). The germline V gene encodes CDR1 SGHNT and CDR2 YYREEE (reference sequence). This CDR3 spans 15 amino acids. V lost 0 bases, J lost 0 bases, and 9 bases lay in between. CDR3: CASSLGAGLNTEAFF. For the CDR3, the DNA is TGTGCCAGCAGCTTGGGGGCGGGGCTGAACACTGAAGCTTTCTTT.

The chain employs TRBV19 and TRBJ2-7; 8 bases match TRBD1. The CDR3 consists of 14 residues. V lost 6 bases and J lost 3; bases outside the gene matches: 7. CDR1 is LNHDA, CDR2 SQIVND, per germline (reference sequence). The CDR3 DNA is TGTGCCAGTAGGACAGGGGCCCCGAACTACGAGCAGTACTTC. Amino acid sequence: CASRTGAPNYEQYF.

The rearrangement links TRBV28 to TRBJ1-6, with 9 bases aligning to TRBD1. Germline values: CDR1 MDHEN, CDR2 SYDVKM. Losses at the gene ends were 6 bases for V and 7 bases for J; bases not matched to a gene: 10. This CDR3 has 16 amino acids. CDR3 bases: TGTGCCAGCAGGACAATTGCCGGGACAGGGAATTCACCCCTCCACTTT. Protein sequence: CASRTIAGTGNSPLHF.

The chain employs TRBV19 and TRBJ1-6, with D unresolved. CDR1 is LNHDA and CDR2 is SQIVND in the germline V gene (reference sequence). V was shortened by 8 bases and J by 10 bases, with 21 bases between the two germline ends. The CDR3 runs to 15 residues. The CDR3 DNA reads TGTGCCAGTGCCCCAGGAGGGCTAGTGTTCTCACCCCTCCACTTT. Encoded protein: CASAPGGLVFSPLHF. The variable domain in full, completed from reference TRBV19 and TRBJ1-6, reads DGGITQSPKYLFRKEGQNVTLSCEQNLNHDAMYWYRQDPGQGLRLIYYSQIVNDFQKGDIAEGYSVSREKKESFPLTVTSAQKNPTAFYLCASAPGGLVFSPLHFGNGTRLTVT.

CDR3 residues: CASSHDRDGNEQYV. As DNA, the CDR3 is TGTGCCAGCAGTCATGACAGGGATGGGAACGAGCAGTACGTC. The chain recombines TRBV28 with TRBJ2-7, with 7 bases lining up with TRBD1. Germline CDR1 and CDR2: MDHEN and SYDVKM. CDR3 length equals 14 residues. The J segment lost 5 bases and the V segment lost 5 bases, leaving 9 bases of the junction unmatched.

The rearrangement links TRBV25-1 to TRBJ1-2, with TRBD1 matching over 8 bases. Germline CDR1 MGHDK, CDR2 SYGVNS. The V segment lost 1 base and the J segment 3 bases; nucleotides outside the gene matches: 4. The CDR3 is 15 residues long. The CDR3 sequence is CASSESGQGDYGYTF. The DNA of the CDR3 is TGTGCCAGCAGTGAATCTGGACAGGGTGACTATGGCTACACCTTC.

The V call is TRBV25-1, the J call TRBJ1-4; D ambiguous. CDR1 and CDR2 (germline): MGHDK, SYGVNS. There are 15 residues in the CDR3. With 0 bases removed from V and 5 bases from J, the gap between germline ends came to 10 bases. CDR3: CASSEYFPRNEKLFF. The CDR3 DNA is TGTGCCAGCAGTGAATATTTCCCGAGAAATGAAAAACTGTTTTTT.

The rearrangement joins TRBV4-2 to TRBJ2-7; the match to TRBD1 covers 9 bases. The germline V gene encodes CDR1 LGHNA and CDR2 YNFKEQ. The CDR3 contains 14 residues. Unmatched junction bases numbered 7, after V lost 6 bases and J lost 4 bases. The CDR3 sequence: CASSDPGQGYEQYF. CDR3 coding DNA: TGTGCCAGCAGTGATCCCGGACAGGGGTACGAGCAGTACTTC.

The genes are TRBV5-5 and TRBJ1-5; D is possibly TRBD1 (5 bases). CDR1 SGHKS and CDR2 YYEKEE come from the germline V gene (reference sequence). The CDR3 covers 16 residues. V gave up 0 bases and J gave up 1 base, with 11 bases separating them. The DNA for the CDR3 is TGTGCCAGCAGCTTGGTTCCGGGGGTGAGCAATCAGCCCCAGCATTTT. Translation: CASSLVPGVSNQPQHF.